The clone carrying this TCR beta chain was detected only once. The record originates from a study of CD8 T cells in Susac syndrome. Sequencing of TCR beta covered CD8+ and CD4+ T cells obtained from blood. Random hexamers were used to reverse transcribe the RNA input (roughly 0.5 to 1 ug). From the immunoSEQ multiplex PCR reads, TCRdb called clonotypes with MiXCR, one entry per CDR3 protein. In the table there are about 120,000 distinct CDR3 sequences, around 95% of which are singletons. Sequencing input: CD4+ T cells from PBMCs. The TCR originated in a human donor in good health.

CDR3 coding DNA: TGTGCCAGCTCTATTTGGGCTAGCGGGTACCAAGAGACCCAGTACTTC. Protein sequence: CASSIWASGYQETQYF. The chain links TRBV2 to TRBJ2-5; 8 bases are shared with TRBD2. This CDR3 is built from 16 residues. The J segment lost 0 bases and the V segment lost 8 bases, leaving 11 bases of the junction unmatched. CDR1 and CDR2 from the germline V gene are SNHLY and FYNNEI.